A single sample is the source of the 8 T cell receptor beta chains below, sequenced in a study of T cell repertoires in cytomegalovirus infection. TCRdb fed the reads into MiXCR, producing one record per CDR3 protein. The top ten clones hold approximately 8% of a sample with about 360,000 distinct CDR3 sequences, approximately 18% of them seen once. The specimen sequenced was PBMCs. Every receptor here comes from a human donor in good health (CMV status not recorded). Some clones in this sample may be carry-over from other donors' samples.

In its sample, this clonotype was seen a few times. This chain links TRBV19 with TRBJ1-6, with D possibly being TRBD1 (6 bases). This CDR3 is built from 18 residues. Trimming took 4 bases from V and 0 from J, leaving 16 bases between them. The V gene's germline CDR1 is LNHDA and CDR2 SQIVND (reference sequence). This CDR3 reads CASSKDSQYSSYNSPLHF. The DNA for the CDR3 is TGTGCCAGTAGTAAGGACAGCCAATACAGCTCCTATAATTCACCCCTCCACTTT.

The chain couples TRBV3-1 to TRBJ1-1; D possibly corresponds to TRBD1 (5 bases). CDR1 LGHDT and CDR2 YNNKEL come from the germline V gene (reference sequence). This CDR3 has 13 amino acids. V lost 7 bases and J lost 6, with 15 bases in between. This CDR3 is CASMGQGSSEAFF. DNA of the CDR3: TGTGCCAGCATGGGTCAGGGAAGTTCTGAAGCTTTCTTT.

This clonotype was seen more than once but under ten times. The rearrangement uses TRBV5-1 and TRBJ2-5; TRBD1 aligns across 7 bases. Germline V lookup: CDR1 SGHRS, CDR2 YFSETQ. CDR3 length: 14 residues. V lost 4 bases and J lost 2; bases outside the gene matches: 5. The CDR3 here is CASSAMGQQETQYF. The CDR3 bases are TGCGCCAGCAGCGCGATGGGACAGCAAGAGACCCAGTACTTC.

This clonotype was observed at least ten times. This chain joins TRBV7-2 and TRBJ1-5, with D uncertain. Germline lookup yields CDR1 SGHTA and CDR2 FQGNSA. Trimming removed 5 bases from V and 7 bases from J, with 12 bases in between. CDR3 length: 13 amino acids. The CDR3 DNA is TGTGCCAGCAGCGGAGACTGGGAACAGCCCCAGCATTTT. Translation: CASSGDWEQPQHF.

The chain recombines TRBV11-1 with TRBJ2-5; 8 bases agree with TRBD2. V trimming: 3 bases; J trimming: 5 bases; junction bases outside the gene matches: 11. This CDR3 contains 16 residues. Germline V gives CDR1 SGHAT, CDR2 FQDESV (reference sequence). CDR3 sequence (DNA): TGTGCCAGCAGCTTCACCTTCCGGGGGGGAGAGGAGACCCAGTACTTC. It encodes CASSFTFRGGEETQYF.

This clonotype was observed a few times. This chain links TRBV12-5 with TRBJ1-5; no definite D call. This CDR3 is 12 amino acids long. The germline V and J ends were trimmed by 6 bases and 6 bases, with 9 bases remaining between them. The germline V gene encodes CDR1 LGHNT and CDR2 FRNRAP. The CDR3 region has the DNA TGTGCTAGTGGAGCCGGGCGTCAGCCCCAGCATTTT. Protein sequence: CASGAGRQPQHF.

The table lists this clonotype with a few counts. The CDR3 bases are TGTGCCAGCAGCTTGAGTGGGATTAGCACCGGGGAGCTGTTTTTT. It codes for CASSLSGISTGELFF. The chain recombines TRBV5-5 with TRBJ2-2; D is uncertain. Trimming took off 1 base at V and 4 bases at J, with 11 bases between the two ends. Germline CDR1 is SGHKS and CDR2 is YYEKEE (reference sequence). CDR3 length: 15 residues.

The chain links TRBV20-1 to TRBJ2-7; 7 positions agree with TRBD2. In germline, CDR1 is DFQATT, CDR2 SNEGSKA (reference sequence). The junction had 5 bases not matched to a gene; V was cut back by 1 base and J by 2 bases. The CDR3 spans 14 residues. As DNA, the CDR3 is TGCAGTGCTAGAGGCGGGAGTAACACCTACGAGCAGTACTTC. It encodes CSARGGSNTYEQYF.